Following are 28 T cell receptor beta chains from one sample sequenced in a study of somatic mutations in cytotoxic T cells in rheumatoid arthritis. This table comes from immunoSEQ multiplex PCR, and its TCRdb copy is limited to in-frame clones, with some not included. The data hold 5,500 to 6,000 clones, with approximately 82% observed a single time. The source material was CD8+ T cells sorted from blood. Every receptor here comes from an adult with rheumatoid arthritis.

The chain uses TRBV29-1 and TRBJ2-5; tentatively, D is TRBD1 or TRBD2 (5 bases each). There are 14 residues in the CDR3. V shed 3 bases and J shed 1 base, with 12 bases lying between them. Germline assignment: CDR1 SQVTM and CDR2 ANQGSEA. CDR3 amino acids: CSVDRERGQETQYF. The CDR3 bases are TGCAGCGTTGATAGGGAGAGGGGCCAAGAGACCCAGTACTTC.

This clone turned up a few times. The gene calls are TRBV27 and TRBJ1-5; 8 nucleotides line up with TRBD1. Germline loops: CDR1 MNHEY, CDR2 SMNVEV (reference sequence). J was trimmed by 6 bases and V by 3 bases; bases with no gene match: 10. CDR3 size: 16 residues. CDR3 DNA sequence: TGTGCCAGCAGTTTCGCTTCGACAGGGGACGGTCAGCCCCAGCATTTT. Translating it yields CASSFASTGDGQPQHF.

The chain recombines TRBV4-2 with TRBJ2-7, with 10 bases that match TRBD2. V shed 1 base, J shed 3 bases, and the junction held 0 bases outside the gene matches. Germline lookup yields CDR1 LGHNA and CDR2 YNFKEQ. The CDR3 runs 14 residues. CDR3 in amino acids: CASSQGLAGYEQYF. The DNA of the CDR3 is TGTGCCAGCAGCCAAGGACTAGCGGGCTACGAGCAGTACTTC.

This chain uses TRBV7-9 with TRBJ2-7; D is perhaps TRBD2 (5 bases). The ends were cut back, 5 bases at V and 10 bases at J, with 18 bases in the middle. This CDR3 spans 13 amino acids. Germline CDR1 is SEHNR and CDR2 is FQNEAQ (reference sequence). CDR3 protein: CASSPSGRWLQYF. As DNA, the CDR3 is TGTGCCAGCAGCCCCTCGGGAAGGTGGTTACAGTACTTC. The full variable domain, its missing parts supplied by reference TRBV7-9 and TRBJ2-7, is DTGVSQNPRHKITKRGQNVTFRCDPISEHNRLYWYRQTLGQGPEFLTYFQNEAQLEKSRLLSDRFSAERPKGSFSTLEIQRTEQGDSAMYLCASSPSGRWLQYFGPGTRLTVT.

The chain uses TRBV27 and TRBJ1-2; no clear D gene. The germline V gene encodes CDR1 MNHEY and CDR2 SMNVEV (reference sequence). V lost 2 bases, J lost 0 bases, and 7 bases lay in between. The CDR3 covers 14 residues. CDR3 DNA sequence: TGTGCCAGCAGTTTACGAGGTTCTAACTATGGCTACACCTTC. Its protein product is CASSLRGSNYGYTF.

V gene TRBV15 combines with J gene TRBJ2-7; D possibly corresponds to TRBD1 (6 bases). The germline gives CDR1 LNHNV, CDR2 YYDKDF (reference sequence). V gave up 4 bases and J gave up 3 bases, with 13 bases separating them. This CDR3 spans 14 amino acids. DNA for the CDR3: TGTGCCACCAGCATCCGGGACACAGGCTACGAGCAGTACTTC. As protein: CATSIRDTGYEQYF. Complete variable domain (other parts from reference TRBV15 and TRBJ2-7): DAMVIQNPRYQVTQFGKPVTLSCSQTLNHNVMYWYQQKSSQAPKLLFHYYDKDFNNEADTPDNFQSRRPNTSFCFLDIRSPGLGDTAMYLCATSIRDTGYEQYFGPGTRLTVT.

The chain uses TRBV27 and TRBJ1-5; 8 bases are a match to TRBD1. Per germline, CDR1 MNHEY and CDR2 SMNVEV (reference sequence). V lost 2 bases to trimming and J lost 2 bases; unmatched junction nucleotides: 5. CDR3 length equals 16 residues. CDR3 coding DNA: TGTGCCAGCAGTTTACAGGGGGCGGTCGGCAATCAGCCCCAGCATTTT. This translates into CASSLQGAVGNQPQHF.

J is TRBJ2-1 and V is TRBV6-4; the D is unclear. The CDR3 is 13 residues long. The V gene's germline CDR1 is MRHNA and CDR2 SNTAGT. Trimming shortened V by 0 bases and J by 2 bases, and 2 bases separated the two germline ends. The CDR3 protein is CASSDSAYNEQFF. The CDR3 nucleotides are TGTGCCAGCAGTGACTCGGCCTACAATGAGCAGTTCTTC.

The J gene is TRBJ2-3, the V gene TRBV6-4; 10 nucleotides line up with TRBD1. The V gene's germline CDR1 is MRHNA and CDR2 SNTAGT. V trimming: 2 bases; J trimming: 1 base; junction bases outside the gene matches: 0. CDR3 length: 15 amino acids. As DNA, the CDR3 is TGTGCCAGCAGTGACGGGACAGGGGGCACAGATACGCAGTATTTT. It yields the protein CASSDGTGGTDTQYF.

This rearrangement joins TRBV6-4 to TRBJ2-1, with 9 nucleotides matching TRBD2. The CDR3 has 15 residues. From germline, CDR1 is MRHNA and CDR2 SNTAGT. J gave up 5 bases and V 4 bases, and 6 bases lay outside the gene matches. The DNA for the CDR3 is TGTGCCAGCAGTGTAGGGCTAGCGGGGCACAATGAGCAGTTCTTC. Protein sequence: CASSVGLAGHNEQFF.

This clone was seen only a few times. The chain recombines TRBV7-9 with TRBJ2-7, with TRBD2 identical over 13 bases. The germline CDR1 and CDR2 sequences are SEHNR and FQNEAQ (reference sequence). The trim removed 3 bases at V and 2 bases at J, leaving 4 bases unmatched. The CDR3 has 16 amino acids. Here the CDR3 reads CASSFGTSGATYEQYF. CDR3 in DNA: TGTGCCAGCAGCTTCGGGACTAGCGGGGCAACCTACGAGCAGTACTTC.

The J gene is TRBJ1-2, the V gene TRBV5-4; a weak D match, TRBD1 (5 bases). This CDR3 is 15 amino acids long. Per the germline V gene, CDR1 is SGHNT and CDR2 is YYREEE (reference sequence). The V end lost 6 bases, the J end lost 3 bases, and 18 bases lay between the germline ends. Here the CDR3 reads CASTGDVGLDYGYTF. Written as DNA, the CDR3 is TGTGCCAGCACCGGGGACGTGGGTTTGGACTATGGCTACACCTTC. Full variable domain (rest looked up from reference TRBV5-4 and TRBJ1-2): ETGVTQSPTHLIKTRGQQVTLRCSSQSGHNTVSWYQQALGQGPQFIFQYYREEENGRGNFPPRFSGLQFPNYSSELNVNALELDDSALYLCASTGDVGLDYGYTFGSGTRLTVV.

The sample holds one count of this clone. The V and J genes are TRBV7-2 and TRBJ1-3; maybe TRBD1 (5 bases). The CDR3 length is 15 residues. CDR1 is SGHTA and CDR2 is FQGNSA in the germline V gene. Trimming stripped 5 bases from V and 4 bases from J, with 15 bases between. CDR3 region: CASSPNGGIGNTIYF. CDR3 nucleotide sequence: TGTGCCAGCAGCCCGAATGGGGGTATAGGAAACACCATATATTTT. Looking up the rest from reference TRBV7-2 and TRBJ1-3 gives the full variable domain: GAGVSQSPSNKVTEKGKDVELRCDPISGHTALYWYRQSLGQGLEFLIYFQGNSAPDKSGLPSDRFSAERTGGSVSTLTIQRTQQEDSAVYLCASSPNGGIGNTIYFGEGSWLTVV.

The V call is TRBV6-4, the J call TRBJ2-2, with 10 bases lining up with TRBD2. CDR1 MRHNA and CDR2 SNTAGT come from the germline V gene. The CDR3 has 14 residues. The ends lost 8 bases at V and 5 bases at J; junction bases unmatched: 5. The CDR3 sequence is CASASGSGTGELFF. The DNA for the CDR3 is TGTGCCAGCGCTAGCGGGAGTGGTACCGGGGAGCTGTTTTTT.

CDR3 DNA: TGTGCCAGCAGACGGGACGCTTCCTACGAGCAGTACTTC. The encoded protein is CASRRDASYEQYF. V is TRBV7-9 and J is TRBJ2-7; TRBD1 or TRBD2 may be the D gene (5 bases each). The V gene's germline CDR1 is SEHNR and CDR2 FQNEAQ (reference sequence). V was clipped by 6 bases and J by 1 base, with 10 bases between them. This CDR3 region has 13 residues.

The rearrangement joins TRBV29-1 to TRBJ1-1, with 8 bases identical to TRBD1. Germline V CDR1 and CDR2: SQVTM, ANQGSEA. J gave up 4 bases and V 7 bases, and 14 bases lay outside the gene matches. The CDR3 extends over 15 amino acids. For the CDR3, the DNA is TGCAGCGCTGGGGACAGGTCCGTCTTTGCCACTGAAGCTTTCTTT. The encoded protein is CSAGDRSVFATEAFF.

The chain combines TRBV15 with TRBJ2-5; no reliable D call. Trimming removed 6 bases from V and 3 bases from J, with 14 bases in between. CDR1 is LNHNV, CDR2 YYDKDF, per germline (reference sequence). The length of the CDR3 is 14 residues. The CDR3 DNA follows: TGTGCCACCAGGGCCACTGGCGTGAAAGAGACCCAGTACTTC. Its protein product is CATRATGVKETQYF.

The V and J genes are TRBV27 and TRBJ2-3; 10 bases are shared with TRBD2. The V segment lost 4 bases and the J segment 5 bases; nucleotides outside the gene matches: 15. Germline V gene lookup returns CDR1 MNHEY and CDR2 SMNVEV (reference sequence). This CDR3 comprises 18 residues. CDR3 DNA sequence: TGTGCCAGCAGTTCCCAGAACCTACGACTAGCGGGTGAAGATACGCAGTATTTT. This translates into CASSSQNLRLAGEDTQYF.

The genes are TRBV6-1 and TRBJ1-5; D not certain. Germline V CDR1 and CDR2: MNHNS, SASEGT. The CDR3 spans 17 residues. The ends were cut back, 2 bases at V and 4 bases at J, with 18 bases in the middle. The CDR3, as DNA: TGTGCCAGCAGTGAATATTCGGCCGGGAAGTCAAATCAGCCCCAGCATTTT. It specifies CASSEYSAGKSNQPQHF.

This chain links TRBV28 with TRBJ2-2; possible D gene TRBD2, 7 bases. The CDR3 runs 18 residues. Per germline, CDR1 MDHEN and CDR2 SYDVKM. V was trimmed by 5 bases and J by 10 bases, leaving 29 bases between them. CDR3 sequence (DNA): TGTGCCAGCAGTCTCCCGACGATAGGGGGGGGCCTGATTTTGGAGCTGTTTTTT. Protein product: CASSLPTIGGGLILELFF. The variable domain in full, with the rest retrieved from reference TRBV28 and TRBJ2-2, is DVKVTQSSRYLVKRTGEKVFLECVQDMDHENMFWYRQDPGLGLRLIYFSYDVKMKEKGDIPEGYSVSREKKERFSLILESASTNQTSMYLCASSLPTIGGGLILELFFGEGSRLTVL.

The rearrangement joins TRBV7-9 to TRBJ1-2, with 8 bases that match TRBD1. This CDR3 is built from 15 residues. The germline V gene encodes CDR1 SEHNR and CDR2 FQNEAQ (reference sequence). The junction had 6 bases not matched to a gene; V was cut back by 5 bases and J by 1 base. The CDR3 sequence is CASSPVGQVNYGYTF. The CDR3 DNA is TGTGCCAGCAGCCCCGTGGGACAGGTTAACTATGGCTACACCTTC.

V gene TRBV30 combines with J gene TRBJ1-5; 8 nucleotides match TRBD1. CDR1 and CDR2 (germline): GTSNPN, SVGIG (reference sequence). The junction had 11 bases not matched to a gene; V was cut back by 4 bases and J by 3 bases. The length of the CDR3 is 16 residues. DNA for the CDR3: TGTGCCTGGAATAAGATTTCAGGGGGCCCCAATCAGCCCCAGCATTTT. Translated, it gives CAWNKISGGPNQPQHF.

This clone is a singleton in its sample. The CDR3 loop reads CASSGNRVPSYEQYF. The CDR3 region has the DNA TGTGCCAGCAGCGGAAATAGGGTTCCCTCCTACGAGCAGTACTTC. This chain joins TRBV7-6 and TRBJ2-7; no firm D call. This CDR3 has 15 residues. The V gene's germline CDR1 is SGHVS and CDR2 FNYEAQ. V lost 5 bases and J lost 0, with 14 bases in between.

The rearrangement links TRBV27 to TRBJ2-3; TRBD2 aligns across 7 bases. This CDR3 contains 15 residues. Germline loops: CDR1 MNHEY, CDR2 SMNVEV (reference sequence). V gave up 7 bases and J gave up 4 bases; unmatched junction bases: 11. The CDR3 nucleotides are TGTGCCAGCATTCGTTACGGGGGAGGGTCAGATACGCAGTATTTT. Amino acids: CASIRYGGGSDTQYF.

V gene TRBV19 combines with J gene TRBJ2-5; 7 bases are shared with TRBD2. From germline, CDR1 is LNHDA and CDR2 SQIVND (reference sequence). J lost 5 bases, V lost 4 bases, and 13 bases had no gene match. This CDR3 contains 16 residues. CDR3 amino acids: CASSRWGLRAGETQYF. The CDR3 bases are TGTGCCAGTAGTAGGTGGGGACTACGTGCCGGGGAGACCCAGTACTTC.

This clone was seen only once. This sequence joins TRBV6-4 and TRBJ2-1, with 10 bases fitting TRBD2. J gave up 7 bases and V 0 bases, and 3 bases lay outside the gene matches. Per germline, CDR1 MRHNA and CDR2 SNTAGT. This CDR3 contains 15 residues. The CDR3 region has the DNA TGTGCCAGCAGTGACTCAGCGGGAGGGGTAAATGAGCAGTTCTTC. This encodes CASSDSAGGVNEQFF.

CDR3 nucleotide sequence: TGTGCCAGCAGCTCAGCGGCTAGCAACTACAATGAGCAGTTCTTC. Translating it yields CASSSAASNYNEQFF. The rearrangement links TRBV7-3 to TRBJ2-1, with D possibly being TRBD2 (5 bases). Deletions cut 4 bases from V and 3 bases from J, with 13 bases between. Germline lookup yields CDR1 SGHTA and CDR2 FQGTGA. This CDR3 spans 15 amino acids.

This CDR3 is CASSVGGQRAKNIQYF. The DNA of the CDR3 is TGTGCCAGCAGCGTAGGGGGACAGCGAGCCAAAAACATTCAGTACTTC. The V gene is TRBV9, the J gene TRBJ2-4; 7 nucleotides align to TRBD1. The CDR3 contains 16 residues. Trimming at V came to 0 bases and at J to 0 bases, leaving 3 bases not matched to a gene. Germline CDR1 is SGDLS and CDR2 is YYNGEE. Complete variable domain (other parts from reference TRBV9 and TRBJ2-4): DSGVTQTPKHLITATGQRVTLRCSPRSGDLSVYWYQQSLDQGLQFLIQYYNGEERAKGNILERFSAQQFPDLHSELNLSSLELGDSALYFCASSVGGQRAKNIQYFGAGTRLSVL.